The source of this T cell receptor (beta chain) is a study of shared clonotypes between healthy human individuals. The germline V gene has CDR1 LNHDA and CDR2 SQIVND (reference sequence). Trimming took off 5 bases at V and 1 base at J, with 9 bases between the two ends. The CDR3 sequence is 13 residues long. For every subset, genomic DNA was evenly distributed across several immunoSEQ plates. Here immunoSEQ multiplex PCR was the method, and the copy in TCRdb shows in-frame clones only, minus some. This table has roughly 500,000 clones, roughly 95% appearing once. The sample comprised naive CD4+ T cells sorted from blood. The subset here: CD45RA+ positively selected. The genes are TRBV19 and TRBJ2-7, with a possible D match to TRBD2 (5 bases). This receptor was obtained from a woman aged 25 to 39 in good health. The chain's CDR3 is CASSASGSYEQYF. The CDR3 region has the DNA TGTGCCAGTAGTGCCAGCGGATCCTACGAGCAGTACTTC.